The 15 T cell receptor beta chains in this list originate from one sample, sequenced in a study of PD-1 blockade in classical Hodgkin lymphoma. Specified time point: cycle 4 day 1 (C4D1), after 6 weeks of nivolumab. The patients all showed relapse after autologous stem cell transplantation, while their brentuximab vedotin exposure varied. After thawing, PBMCs were subjected to magnetic negative selection to isolate CD8+ T cells. Libraries were prepared by immunoSEQ multiplex PCR; TCRdb keeps only in-frame clonotypes and omits some of them. The sample contains about 15,000 clones, about 89% of which appear only once. This sample comprised CD8+ T cells from blood, obtained before the fourth cycle of nivolumab. These receptors originate from a human donor with classical Hodgkin lymphoma.

The chain joins TRBV27 to TRBJ2-5; 9 bases agree with TRBD1. Germline V gene lookup returns CDR1 MNHEY and CDR2 SMNVEV (reference sequence). Trimming took 0 bases from V and 5 from J; bases not matched to a gene: 10. The CDR3 consists of 17 residues. The CDR3 DNA is TGTGCCAGCAGTTTATCTCTGGTATCGGGGACAGGGGAGACCCAGTACTTC. It encodes CASSLSLVSGTGETQYF.

This chain links TRBV4-1 with TRBJ2-4; 9 bases match TRBD1. This CDR3 has 14 residues. Germline CDR1 MGHRA, CDR2 YSYEKL. Unmatched junction bases numbered 4, after V lost 5 bases and J lost 5 bases. Here the CDR3 reads CASSSRTGENIQYF. CDR3 nucleotide sequence: TGCGCCAGCAGCTCCCGGACAGGGGAAAACATTCAGTACTTC.

The V call is TRBV15, the J call TRBJ2-7; no clear D gene. This CDR3 has 12 amino acids. The germline CDR1 and CDR2 sequences are LNHNV and YYDKDF (reference sequence). V shed 5 bases and J shed 4 bases, with 9 bases lying between them. The CDR3 nucleotides are TGTGCCACCAGCCTAGTAGGGTACGAGCAGTACTTC. This codes for CATSLVGYEQYF.

The V gene is TRBV27, the J gene TRBJ2-1; 9 bases are a match to TRBD2. J lost 8 bases, V lost 3 bases, and 5 bases had no gene match. Germline CDR1 and CDR2: MNHEY and SMNVEV (reference sequence). This CDR3 comprises 14 residues. This chain's CDR3 is CASSFLAGQDEQFF. The CDR3, as DNA: TGTGCCAGCAGTTTCCTAGCGGGGCAGGATGAGCAGTTCTTC.

This chain joins TRBV19 and TRBJ1-1; weak D call: TRBD1 (5 bases). V was shortened by 3 bases and J by 0 bases, with 11 bases between the two germline ends. Germline-derived CDR1 and CDR2 are LNHDA and SQIVND (reference sequence). This CDR3 contains 15 residues. CDR3 amino acids: CASSMRGIMNTEAFF. The CDR3 bases are TGTGCCAGTAGTATGAGGGGAATCATGAACACTGAAGCTTTCTTT.

J is TRBJ2-1 and V is TRBV19; D uncertain. This CDR3 region has 14 residues. Germline-derived CDR1 and CDR2 are LNHDA and SQIVND (reference sequence). The V end was cut by 3 bases, the J end by 0 bases, with 6 bases between. In DNA, the CDR3 is TGTGCCAGTAGTATTAAGAGCTCCTACAATGAGCAGTTCTTC. Its protein is CASSIKSSYNEQFF.

V usage is TRBV6-5 and J usage is TRBJ1-1, with 8 bases that match TRBD1. The V segment lost 2 bases and the J segment 3 bases; nucleotides outside the gene matches: 2. Germline V CDR1 and CDR2: MNHEY, SVGAGI. This CDR3 spans 14 amino acids. The CDR3 nucleotides read TGTGCCAGCAGTTACACGACAGGGGACACTGAAGCTTTCTTT. Translation: CASSYTTGDTEAFF.

The J gene is TRBJ2-1, the V gene TRBV7-8, with TRBD1 matching over 11 bases. The J segment lost 7 bases and the V segment lost 7 bases, leaving 12 bases of the junction unmatched. From germline, CDR1 is SGHVS and CDR2 FQNEAQ. There are 16 residues in the CDR3. The CDR3: CASTLSRDRGTNEQFF. For the CDR3, the DNA is TGTGCCAGCACCCTGTCTAGGGACAGGGGGACGAATGAGCAGTTCTTC. Based on the CDR3 plus reference TRBV7-8 and TRBJ2-1, the full variable domain is GAGVSQSPRYKVAKRGQDVALRCDPISGHVSLFWYQQALGQGPEFLTYFQNEAQLDKSGLPSDRFFAERPEGSVSTLKIQRTQQEDSAVYLCASTLSRDRGTNEQFFGPGTRLTVL.

The V call is TRBV19, the J call TRBJ2-1, with 9 bases matching TRBD2. CDR3 length equals 15 residues. J lost 6 bases, V lost 1 base, and 4 bases had no gene match. Germline loops: CDR1 LNHDA, CDR2 SQIVND (reference sequence). Written as DNA, the CDR3 is TGTGCCAGTAGTATAGTTGCGGGGGGGCCCAATGAGCAGTTCTTC. Protein: CASSIVAGGPNEQFF. The full variable domain, completed using reference TRBV19 and TRBJ2-1, is DGGITQSPKYLFRKEGQNVTLSCEQNLNHDAMYWYRQDPGQGLRLIYYSQIVNDFQKGDIAEGYSVSREKKESFPLTVTSAQKNPTAFYLCASSIVAGGPNEQFFGPGTRLTVL.

The chain recombines TRBV7-9 with TRBJ2-7, with TRBD1 identical over 9 bases. V trimming: 5 bases; J trimming: 3 bases; junction bases outside the gene matches: 5. The CDR3 runs 14 residues. Germline V gene data show CDR1 as SEHNR and CDR2 as FQNEAQ (reference sequence). The CDR3 sequence: CASSHAGQGYEQYF. DNA of the CDR3: TGTGCCAGCAGCCATGCGGGACAGGGCTACGAGCAGTACTTC.

The gene calls are TRBV9 and TRBJ2-7; TRBD1 matches 8 bases. From germline, CDR1 is SGDLS and CDR2 YYNGEE. V shed 0 bases, J shed 3 bases, and the junction held 5 bases outside the gene matches. The CDR3 runs 15 residues. The CDR3 sequence: CASSVAGQGVYEQYF. The CDR3 nucleotides are TGTGCCAGCAGCGTAGCCGGACAGGGAGTCTACGAGCAGTACTTC.

V gene TRBV13 combines with J gene TRBJ2-7; TRBD2 aligns across 10 bases. V shed 2 bases, J shed 5 bases, and the junction held 3 bases outside the gene matches. This CDR3 contains 14 residues. The germline V gene encodes CDR1 PRHDT and CDR2 FYEKMQ (reference sequence). CDR3 DNA: TGTGCCAGCAGCTTAAGCGGGGGGGCCGACGAGCAGTACTTC. Encoded protein: CASSLSGGADEQYF.

The chain recombines TRBV28 with TRBJ2-7, with 7 bases lining up with TRBD2. Germline V gives CDR1 MDHEN, CDR2 SYDVKM. V was clipped by 5 bases and J by 5 bases; unmatched bases: 12. The CDR3 is 15 residues long. CDR3 nucleotides: TGTGCCAGCAGTGGACTAGGCGGCTACTACGACGAGCAGTACTTC. It encodes CASSGLGGYYDEQYF.

A note on this clone: One end of the junction is discordant with germline, which a read error may explain. This sequence joins TRBV7-7 and TRBJ2-1; no clear D gene. Germline lookup yields CDR1 SSHAT and CDR2 FNYEAQ (reference sequence). CDR3 length: 13 amino acids. The CDR3 DNA is TGTGCTAGCAGCGTAGCCGGTCCTCGAGAGCAGTTCTTC. Its protein product is CASSVAGPREQFF.

The chain recombines TRBV4-2 with TRBJ1-6, with D tentatively TRBD1 (6 bases). CDR1 and CDR2 from the germline V gene are LGHNA and YNFKEQ. The V end lost 8 bases, the J end lost 7 bases, and 9 bases lay between the germline ends. The CDR3 has 12 residues. The CDR3 sequence is CASQGYNSPLHF. The CDR3 nucleotides are TGTGCCAGCCAGGGGTACAATTCACCCCTCCACTTT.